What follows describes a single T cell receptor (beta chain). The CDR3 is 14 residues long. V lost 7 bases and J lost 2, with 13 bases in between. This sample was included in a study of early T cells in non-severe SARS-CoV-2 infection. Unique molecular identifiers tagged individual cDNA molecules. TCRdb ran MiXCR on the 5' RACE reads and lists one entry per CDR3 protein. The sample contains 80,000 to 100,000 distinct CDR3 sequences, 12% of which appear only once. The sequencing input was whole blood. This clonotype was obtained from an adult who was a healthcare worker with PCR-confirmed SARS-CoV-2 infection or an uninfected control (not recorded which). This chain links TRBV12-3 or TRBV12-4 with TRBJ2-3; D is undetermined. The chain's CDR3 is CASTLIRATDTQYF. DNA of the CDR3: TGTGCCAGCACCCTGATAAGAGCCACAGATACGCAGTATTTT.